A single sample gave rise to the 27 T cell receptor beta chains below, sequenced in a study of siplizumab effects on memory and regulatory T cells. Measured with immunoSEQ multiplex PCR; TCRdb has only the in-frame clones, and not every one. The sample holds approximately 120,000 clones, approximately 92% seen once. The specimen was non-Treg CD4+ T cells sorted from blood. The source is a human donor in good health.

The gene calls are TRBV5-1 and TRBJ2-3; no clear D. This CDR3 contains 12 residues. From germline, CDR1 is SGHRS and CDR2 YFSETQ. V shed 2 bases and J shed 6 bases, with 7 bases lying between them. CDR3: CASSFFLDTQYF. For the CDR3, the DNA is TGCGCCAGCAGCTTCTTCCTGGATACGCAGTATTTT.

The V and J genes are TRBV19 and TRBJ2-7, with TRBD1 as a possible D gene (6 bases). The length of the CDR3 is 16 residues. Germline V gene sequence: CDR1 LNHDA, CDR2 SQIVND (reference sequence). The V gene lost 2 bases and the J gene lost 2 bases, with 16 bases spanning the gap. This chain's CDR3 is CASSITAGTRAYEQYF. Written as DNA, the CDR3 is TGTGCCAGTAGTATAACCGCCGGGACAAGGGCCTACGAGCAGTACTTC.

CDR3 nucleotide sequence: TGTGCCAGCAGCTTGGTCGGCGGGGGTGATTTCACCGGGGAGCTGTTTTTT. This codes for CASSLVGGGDFTGELFF. This rearrangement joins TRBV5-4 to TRBJ2-2, with 7 bases fitting TRBD2. The germline V gene has CDR1 SGHNT and CDR2 YYREEE (reference sequence). Trimming cost V 0 bases and J 4 bases; bases outside gene matches: 9. This CDR3 is built from 17 residues.

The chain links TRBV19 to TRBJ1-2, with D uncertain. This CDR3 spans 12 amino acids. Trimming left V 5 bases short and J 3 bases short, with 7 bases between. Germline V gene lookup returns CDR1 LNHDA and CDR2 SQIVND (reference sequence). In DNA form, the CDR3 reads TGTGCCAGTAGTGACCGGGACTATGGCTACACCTTC. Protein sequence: CASSDRDYGYTF.

The CDR3 DNA reads as TGCGCCAGCAGATCAATGACAGGGAACACTGAAGCTTTCTTT. Its translation: CASRSMTGNTEAFF. The chain carries TRBV5-1 and TRBJ1-1; D may be TRBD1 (6 bases). This CDR3 has 14 amino acids. Trimming cost V 5 bases and J 1 base, with 12 bases left between them. Germline V gene sequence: CDR1 SGHRS, CDR2 YFSETQ.

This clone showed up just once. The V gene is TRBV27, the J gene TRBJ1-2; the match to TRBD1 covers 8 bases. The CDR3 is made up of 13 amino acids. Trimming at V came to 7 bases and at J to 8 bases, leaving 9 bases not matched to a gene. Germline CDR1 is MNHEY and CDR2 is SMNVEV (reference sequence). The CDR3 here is CASTPQGALGYTF. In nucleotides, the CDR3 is TGTGCCAGCACCCCGCAGGGGGCCCTAGGCTACACCTTC.

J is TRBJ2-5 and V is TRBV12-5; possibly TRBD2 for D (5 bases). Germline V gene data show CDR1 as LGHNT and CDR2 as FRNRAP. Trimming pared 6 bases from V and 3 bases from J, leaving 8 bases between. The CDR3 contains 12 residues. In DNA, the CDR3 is TGTGCTAGTGGGCAAGCGGAAGAGACCCAGTACTTC. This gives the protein CASGQAEETQYF.

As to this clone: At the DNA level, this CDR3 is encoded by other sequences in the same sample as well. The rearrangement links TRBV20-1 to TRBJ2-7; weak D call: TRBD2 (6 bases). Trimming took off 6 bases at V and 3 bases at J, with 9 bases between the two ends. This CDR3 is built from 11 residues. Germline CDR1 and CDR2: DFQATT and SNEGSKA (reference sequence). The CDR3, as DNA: TGCAGTGCATCCGGGGGCTACGAGCAGTACTTC. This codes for CSASGGYEQYF.

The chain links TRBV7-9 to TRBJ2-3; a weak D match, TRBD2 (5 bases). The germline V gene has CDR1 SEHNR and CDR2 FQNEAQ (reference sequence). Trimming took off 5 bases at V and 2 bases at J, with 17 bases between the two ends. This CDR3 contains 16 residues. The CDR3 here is CASSPPGRAVTDTQYF. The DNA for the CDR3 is TGTGCCAGCAGCCCCCCGGGAAGGGCCGTCACAGATACGCAGTATTTT.

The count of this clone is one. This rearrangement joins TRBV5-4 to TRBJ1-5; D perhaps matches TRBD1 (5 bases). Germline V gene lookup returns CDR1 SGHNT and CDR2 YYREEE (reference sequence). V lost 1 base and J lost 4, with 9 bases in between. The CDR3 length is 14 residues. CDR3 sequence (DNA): TGTGCCAGCAGCTTGCAGGGAACAAATCAGCCCCAGCATTTT. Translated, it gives CASSLQGTNQPQHF.

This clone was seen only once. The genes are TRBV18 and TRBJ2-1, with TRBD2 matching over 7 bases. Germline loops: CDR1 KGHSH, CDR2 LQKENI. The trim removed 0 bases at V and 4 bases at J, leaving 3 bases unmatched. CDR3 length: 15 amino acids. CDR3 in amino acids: CASSPPSGGYNEQFF. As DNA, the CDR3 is TGTGCCAGCTCACCACCGTCGGGGGGTTACAATGAGCAGTTCTTC.

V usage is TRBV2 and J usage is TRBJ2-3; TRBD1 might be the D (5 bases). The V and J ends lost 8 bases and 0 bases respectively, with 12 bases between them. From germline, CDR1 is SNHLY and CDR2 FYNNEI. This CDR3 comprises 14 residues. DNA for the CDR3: TGTGCCAGCGGCAGGGCTACTAGCACAGATACGCAGTATTTT. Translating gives CASGRATSTDTQYF.

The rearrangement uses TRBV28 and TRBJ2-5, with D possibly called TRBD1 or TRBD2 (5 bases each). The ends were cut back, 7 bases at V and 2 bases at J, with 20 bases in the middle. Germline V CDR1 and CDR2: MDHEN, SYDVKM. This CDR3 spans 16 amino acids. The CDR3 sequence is CASIGTGIEGQETQYF. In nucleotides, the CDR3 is TGTGCCAGCATAGGGACCGGAATTGAAGGTCAAGAGACCCAGTACTTC.

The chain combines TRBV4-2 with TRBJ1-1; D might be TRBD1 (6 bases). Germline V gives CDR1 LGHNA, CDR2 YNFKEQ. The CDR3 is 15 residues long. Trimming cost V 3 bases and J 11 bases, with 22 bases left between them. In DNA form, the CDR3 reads TGTGCCAGCAGCCAGGGAGCCCAGGGGCTCTTGCGTGCTTTCTTT. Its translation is CASSQGAQGLLRAFF.

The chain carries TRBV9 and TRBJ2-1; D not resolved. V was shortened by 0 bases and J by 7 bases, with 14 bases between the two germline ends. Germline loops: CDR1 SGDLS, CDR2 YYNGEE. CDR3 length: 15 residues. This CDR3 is CASSVAGSPQNEQFF. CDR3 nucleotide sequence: TGTGCCAGCAGCGTAGCGGGCAGTCCGCAGAATGAGCAGTTCTTC. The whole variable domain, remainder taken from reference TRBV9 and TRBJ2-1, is DSGVTQTPKHLITATGQRVTLRCSPRSGDLSVYWYQQSLDQGLQFLIQYYNGEERAKGNILERFSAQQFPDLHSELNLSSLELGDSALYFCASSVAGSPQNEQFFGPGTRLTVL.

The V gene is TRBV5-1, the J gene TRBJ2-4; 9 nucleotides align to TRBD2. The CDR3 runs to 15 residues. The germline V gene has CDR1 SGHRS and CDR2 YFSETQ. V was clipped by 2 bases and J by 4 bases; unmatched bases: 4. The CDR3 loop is CASSLITSGKNIQYF. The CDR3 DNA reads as TGCGCCAGCAGCTTAATTACTAGCGGGAAAAACATTCAGTACTTC.

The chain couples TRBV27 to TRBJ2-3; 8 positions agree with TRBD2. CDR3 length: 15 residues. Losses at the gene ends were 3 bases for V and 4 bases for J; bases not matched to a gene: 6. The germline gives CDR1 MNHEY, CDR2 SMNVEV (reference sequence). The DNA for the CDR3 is TGTGCCAGCAGTTTGGGGCGGGGGGAGTCAGATACGCAGTATTTT. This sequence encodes CASSLGRGESDTQYF.

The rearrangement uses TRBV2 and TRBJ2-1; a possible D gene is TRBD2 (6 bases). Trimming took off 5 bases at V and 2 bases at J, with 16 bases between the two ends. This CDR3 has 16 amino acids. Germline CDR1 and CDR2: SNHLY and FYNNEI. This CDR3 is CASSKNSGKAYNEQFF. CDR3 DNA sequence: TGTGCCAGCAGTAAAAATAGCGGAAAAGCCTACAATGAGCAGTTCTTC.

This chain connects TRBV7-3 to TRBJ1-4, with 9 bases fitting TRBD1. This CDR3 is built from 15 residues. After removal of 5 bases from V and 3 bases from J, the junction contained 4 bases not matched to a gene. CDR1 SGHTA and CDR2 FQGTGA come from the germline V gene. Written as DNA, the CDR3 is TGTGCCAGCAGCGAACAGGGGGCGGCTAATGAAAAACTGTTTTTT. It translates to CASSEQGAANEKLFF.

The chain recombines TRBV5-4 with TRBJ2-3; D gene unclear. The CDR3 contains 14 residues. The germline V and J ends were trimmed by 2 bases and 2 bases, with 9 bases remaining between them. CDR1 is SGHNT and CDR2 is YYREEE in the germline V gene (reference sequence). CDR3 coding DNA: TGTGCCAGCAGCTTATCCTTATACACAGATACGCAGTATTTT. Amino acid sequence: CASSLSLYTDTQYF.

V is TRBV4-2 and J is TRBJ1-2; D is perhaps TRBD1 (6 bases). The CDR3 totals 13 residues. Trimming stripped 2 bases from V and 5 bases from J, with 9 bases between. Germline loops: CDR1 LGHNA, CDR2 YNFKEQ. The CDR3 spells CASSQRTEYGYTF. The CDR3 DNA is TGTGCCAGCAGCCAACGGACAGAGTATGGCTACACCTTC.

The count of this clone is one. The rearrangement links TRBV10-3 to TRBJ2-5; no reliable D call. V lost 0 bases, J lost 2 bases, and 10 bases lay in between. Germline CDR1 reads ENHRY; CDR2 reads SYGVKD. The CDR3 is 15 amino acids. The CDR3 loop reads CAISESRAPQETQYF. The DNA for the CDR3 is TGTGCCATCAGTGAGTCCCGGGCCCCACAAGAGACCCAGTACTTC.

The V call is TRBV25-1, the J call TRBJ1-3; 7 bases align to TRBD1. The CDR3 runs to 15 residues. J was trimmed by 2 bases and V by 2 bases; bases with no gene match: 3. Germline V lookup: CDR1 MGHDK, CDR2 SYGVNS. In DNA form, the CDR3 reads TGTGCCAGCAGTGAAGACAGGGTAGCTGGAAACACCATATATTTT. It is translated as CASSEDRVAGNTIYF.

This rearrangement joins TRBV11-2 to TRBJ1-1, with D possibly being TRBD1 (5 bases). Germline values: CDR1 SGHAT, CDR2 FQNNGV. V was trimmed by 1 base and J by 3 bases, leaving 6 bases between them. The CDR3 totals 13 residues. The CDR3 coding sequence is TGTGCCAGCAGCTTAGGAGGGGACACTGAAGCTTTCTTT. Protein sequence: CASSLGGDTEAFF. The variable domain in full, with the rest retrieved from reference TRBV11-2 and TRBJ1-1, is EAGVAQSPRYKIIEKRQSVAFWCNPISGHATLYWYQQILGQGPKLLIQFQNNGVVDDSQLPKDRFSAERLKGVDSTLKIQPAKLEDSAVYLCASSLGGDTEAFFGQGTRLTVV.

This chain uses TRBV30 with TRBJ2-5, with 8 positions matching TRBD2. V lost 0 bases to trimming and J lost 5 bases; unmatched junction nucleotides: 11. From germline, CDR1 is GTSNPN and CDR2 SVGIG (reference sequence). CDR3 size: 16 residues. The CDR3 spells CAWSVSPGTSWETQYF. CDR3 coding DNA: TGTGCCTGGAGTGTTAGTCCGGGGACTAGTTGGGAGACCCAGTACTTC. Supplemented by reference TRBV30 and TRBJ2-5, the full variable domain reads SQTIHQWPATLVQPVGSPLSLECTVEGTSNPNLYWYRQAAGRGLQLLFYSVGIGQISSEVPQNLSASRPQDRQFILSSKKLLLSDSGFYLCAWSVSPGTSWETQYFGPGTRLLVL.

The CDR3 region is CASSLGREGGYTF. As DNA, the CDR3 is TGTGCCAGCAGCTTAGGGAGGGAGGGGGGCTACACCTTC. The rearrangement joins TRBV7-8 to TRBJ1-2, with D possibly matching TRBD1 (5 bases). The CDR3 loop spans 13 amino acids. Per the germline V gene, CDR1 is SGHVS and CDR2 is FQNEAQ. V was clipped by 1 base and J by 8 bases, with 11 bases between them.

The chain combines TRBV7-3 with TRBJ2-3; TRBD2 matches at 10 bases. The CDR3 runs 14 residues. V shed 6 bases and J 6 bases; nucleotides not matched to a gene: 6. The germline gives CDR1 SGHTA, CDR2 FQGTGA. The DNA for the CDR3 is TGTGCCAGCAGAATAGCGGGGGGCGCGGATACGCAGTATTTT. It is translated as CASRIAGGADTQYF.